The 22 T cell receptor beta chains below were found in one sample sequenced in a study of blood T cell repertoires in COVID-19. TCRdb keeps only in-frame clones here, not all; method: immunoSEQ multiplex PCR. The sample records more than 200,000 clones, 86% being singletons. Sequencing was performed on peripheral blood. These receptors all come from a man between 25 and 39 years old with active or convalescent COVID-19.

The chain employs TRBV15 and TRBJ2-3; 8 positions agree with TRBD1. CDR3 size: 14 residues. The ends lost 11 bases at V and 2 bases at J; junction bases unmatched: 9. The germline gives CDR1 LNHNV, CDR2 YYDKDF (reference sequence). The CDR3 DNA sequence: TGTGCCTCCACCCCGGACAGGGTCACAGATACGCAGTATTTT. Translation: CASTPDRVTDTQYF.

The J gene is TRBJ2-1, the V gene TRBV12-3 or TRBV12-4; D remains unclear. The CDR3 runs to 13 residues. V was trimmed by 5 bases and J by 0 bases, leaving 5 bases between them. The CDR3 protein is CASSLSSYNEQFF. As DNA, the CDR3 is TGTGCCAGCAGTCTGAGCTCCTACAATGAGCAGTTCTTC.

CDR3 nucleotides: TGTGCCAGCAGCGTATACTACAGGGGATCACCTTACAATGAGCAGTTCTTC. Protein: CASSVYYRGSPYNEQFF. V usage is TRBV9 and J usage is TRBJ2-1; 7 nucleotides align to TRBD1. The CDR3 has 17 amino acids. Germline V gene sequence: CDR1 SGDLS, CDR2 YYNGEE. Losses at the gene ends were 1 base for V and 4 bases for J; bases not matched to a gene: 11. The entire variable domain, with the rest obtained from reference TRBV9 and TRBJ2-1, is as follows: DSGVTQTPKHLITATGQRVTLRCSPRSGDLSVYWYQQSLDQGLQFLIQYYNGEERAKGNILERFSAQQFPDLHSELNLSSLELGDSALYFCASSVYYRGSPYNEQFFGPGTRLTVL.

The V and J genes are TRBV5-5 and TRBJ1-1; D may be TRBD1 (5 bases). The ends were cut back, 4 bases at V and 1 base at J, with 20 bases in the middle. From germline, CDR1 is SGHKS and CDR2 YYEKEE (reference sequence). This CDR3 spans 17 amino acids. Here the CDR3 reads CASSPLPRTGENTEAFF. As DNA, the CDR3 is TGTGCCAGCAGCCCCTTACCGCGGACGGGGGAGAACACTGAAGCTTTCTTT.

The gene calls are TRBV6-5 and TRBJ1-4, with 10 bases aligning to TRBD1. From germline, CDR1 is MNHEY and CDR2 SVGAGI. The V gene end was trimmed by 6 bases and the J gene end by 3 bases; junction bases not matched to a gene: 4. The CDR3 runs 15 residues. The CDR3 region has the DNA TGTGCCAGCAGCCTCGGGACAGGGGCTAATGAAAAACTGTTTTTT. This encodes CASSLGTGANEKLFF.

The chain is built from TRBV27 and TRBJ1-2; a possible D gene is TRBD1 (5 bases). Trimming removed 0 bases at V and 8 bases at J, with 10 bases between. The CDR3 contains 13 residues. Germline V gene data show CDR1 as MNHEY and CDR2 as SMNVEV (reference sequence). CDR3 region: CASSLSDRDGYTF. The CDR3 DNA sequence: TGTGCCAGCAGTTTATCCGACAGAGACGGCTACACCTTC.

The chain combines TRBV3-1 (or the pseudogene TRBV3-2) with TRBJ2-3, with 8 bases lining up with TRBD1. The CDR3 has 14 residues. Germline CDR1 reads LGHDT; CDR2 reads YNNKEL (reference sequence). Trimming at V came to 3 bases and at J to 6 bases, leaving 5 bases not matched to a gene. CDR3 DNA: TGTGCCAGCAGCCAGACAGGGGTCCCGGATACGCAGTATTTT. Protein: CASSQTGVPDTQYF.

This clone was seen a single time. The rearrangement links TRBV27 to TRBJ1-4, with D possibly TRBD1 on 6 matching bases. The CDR3 has 16 residues. Trimming took 6 bases from V and 7 from J, leaving 21 bases between them. CDR1 is MNHEY, CDR2 SMNVEV, per germline (reference sequence). CDR3 nucleotide sequence: TGTGCCAGCAGGAACATCCTAACAGGGTCCGGTGAAAAACTGTTTTTT. It is translated as CASRNILTGSGEKLFF.

The chain joins TRBV24-1 to TRBJ2-3; TRBD2 might be the D (5 bases). Trimming took off 4 bases at V and 4 bases at J, with 8 bases between the two ends. CDR3 length: 13 amino acids. Germline CDR1 and CDR2: KGHDR and SFDVKD. The CDR3: CATSDPLADTQYF. DNA of the CDR3: TGTGCCACCAGTGACCCACTAGCAGATACGCAGTATTTT.

V and J are TRBV27 and TRBJ2-7, with a weak D call TRBD2 (7 bases). Germline CDR1 and CDR2: MNHEY and SMNVEV (reference sequence). Trimming left V 6 bases short and J 7 bases short, with 16 bases between. The CDR3 has 13 amino acids. CDR3 sequence reads: CASRRWGGHEQYF. The CDR3 DNA is TGTGCCAGCAGAAGATGGGGGGGCCATGAGCAGTACTTC.

This clone was observed a single time. V gene TRBV27 combines with J gene TRBJ1-4; D remains unclear. V lost 2 bases and J lost 0, with 13 bases in between. The CDR3 spans 17 residues. The V gene's germline CDR1 is MNHEY and CDR2 SMNVEV (reference sequence). CDR3 protein: CASSLNGVSATNEKLFF. CDR3 sequence (DNA): TGTGCCAGCAGTTTAAACGGAGTATCTGCAACTAATGAAAAACTGTTTTTT.

This sequence joins TRBV4-1 and TRBJ2-1; TRBD1 might be the D (6 bases). Trimming removed 1 base at V and 8 bases at J, with 12 bases between. Germline-derived CDR1 and CDR2 are MGHRA and YSYEKL. This CDR3 has 14 amino acids. DNA of the CDR3: TGCGCCAGCAGCCAAGCACAGGGTAGAGATGAGCAGTTCTTC. Residues: CASSQAQGRDEQFF.

This clone showed up just once. This rearrangement joins TRBV30 to TRBJ2-7; 7 bases line up with TRBD2. J lost 0 bases, V lost 8 bases, and 7 bases had no gene match. Germline CDR1 is GTSNPN and CDR2 is SVGIG (reference sequence). There are 13 residues in the CDR3. This CDR3 is CARMSGGSYEQYF. CDR3 bases: TGTGCCCGGATGTCGGGGGGCTCCTACGAGCAGTACTTC.

This clone was counted once. The rearrangement uses TRBV4-3 and TRBJ2-7; 8 positions match TRBD2. This CDR3 contains 17 residues. Per germline, CDR1 LGHNA and CDR2 YSLEER. Trimming at V came to 3 bases and at J to 0 bases, leaving 10 bases not matched to a gene. In DNA, the CDR3 is TGCGCCAGCAGCCAGGAAGCGGGGGACGTTCGCTCCTACGAGCAGTACTTC. Its protein is CASSQEAGDVRSYEQYF.

The chain recombines TRBV4-2 with TRBJ2-2, with D tentatively TRBD2 (6 bases). The CDR3 has 16 residues. Germline CDR1 LGHNA, CDR2 YNFKEQ. V shed 4 bases and J shed 7 bases, with 19 bases lying between them. CDR3 loop: CASSPGLPSGGGELFF. CDR3 coding DNA: TGTGCCAGCAGCCCGGGACTCCCGTCGGGTGGCGGGGAGCTGTTTTTT.

The V call is TRBV2, the J call TRBJ2-2, with D perhaps matching TRBD2 (6 bases). The V end lost 8 bases, the J end lost 3 bases, and 16 bases lay between the germline ends. The V gene's germline CDR1 is SNHLY and CDR2 FYNNEI. The CDR3 loop spans 15 amino acids. This chain's CDR3 is CASRSGVRYTGELFF. In DNA form, the CDR3 reads TGTGCCAGCCGATCGGGGGTTCGGTACACCGGGGAGCTGTTTTTT.

The chain couples TRBV9 to TRBJ2-7; possible D gene TRBD2, 5 bases. From germline, CDR1 is SGDLS and CDR2 YYNGEE. V dropped 1 base and J dropped 3 bases, with 11 bases sitting between them. The CDR3 length is 14 residues. The CDR3 spells CASSVMDEGYEQYF. CDR3 DNA sequence: TGTGCCAGCAGCGTAATGGACGAGGGCTACGAGCAGTACTTC.

V gene TRBV9 combines with J gene TRBJ2-1; the match to TRBD1 covers 10 bases. This CDR3 is 16 amino acids long. V was clipped by 4 bases and J by 5 bases; unmatched bases: 9. CDR1 is SGDLS and CDR2 is YYNGEE in the germline V gene. This CDR3 is CASSPKRDRGNNEQFF. CDR3 bases: TGTGCCAGCAGCCCCAAACGGGACAGGGGTAACAATGAGCAGTTCTTC.

V gene TRBV10-1 combines with J gene TRBJ2-1; TRBD1 agrees at 8 bases. The CDR3 has 15 amino acids. V shed 3 bases and J 4 bases; nucleotides not matched to a gene: 5. The germline V gene has CDR1 WNHNN and CDR2 SYGVQD (reference sequence). DNA of the CDR3: TGCGCCAGCAGTGAAGACAGGGGTATGTACAATGAGCAGTTCTTC. This encodes CASSEDRGMYNEQFF.

V usage is TRBV12-3 or TRBV12-4 and J usage is TRBJ1-5, with 8 bases matching TRBD1. V trimming: 6 bases; J trimming: 9 bases; junction bases outside the gene matches: 1. The CDR3 is 11 amino acids. This chain's CDR3 is CASRGTGPQHF. The CDR3, as DNA: TGTGCCAGCAGGGGGACAGGGCCCCAGCATTTT.

A note on this clone: Other DNA sequences from this sample encode an identical CDR3 as well. The chain couples TRBV6-5 to TRBJ1-1; 10 bases are a match to TRBD1. The V gene end was trimmed by 8 bases and the J gene end by 2 bases; junction bases not matched to a gene: 2. There are 13 residues in the CDR3. CDR1 MNHEY and CDR2 SVGAGI come from the germline V gene. The DNA of the CDR3 is TGTGCCAGCCGGACAGGGGGAAACACTGAAGCTTTCTTT. It is translated as CASRTGGNTEAFF.

The table lists this clone with a count of one. The CDR3 sequence: CASSYEAETMNTEAFF. In nucleotides, the CDR3 is TGTGCCAGCAGTTACGAGGCAGAAACGATGAACACTGAAGCTTTCTTT. The chain is built from TRBV6-6 and TRBJ1-1; D remains ambiguous. Deletions cut 2 bases from V and 0 bases from J, with 13 bases between. The CDR3 spans 16 residues. Germline-derived CDR1 and CDR2 are MNHNY and SVGAGI (reference sequence).